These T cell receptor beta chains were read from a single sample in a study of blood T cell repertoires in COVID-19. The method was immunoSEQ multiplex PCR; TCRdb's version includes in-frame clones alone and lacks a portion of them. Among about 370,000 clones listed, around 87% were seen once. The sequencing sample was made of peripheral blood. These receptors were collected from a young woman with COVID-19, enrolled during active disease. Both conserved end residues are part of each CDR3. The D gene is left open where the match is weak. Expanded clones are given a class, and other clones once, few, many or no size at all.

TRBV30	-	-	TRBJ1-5	TGTGCCTGGAGTGTTTCCGCAGGGGTCAATCAGCCCCAGCATTTT	CAWSVSAGVNQPQHF
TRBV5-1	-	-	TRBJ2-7	TGCGCCAGCAGCTTGGGACTTGGAACTAGGATCTACGAGCAGTACTTC	CASSLGLGTRIYEQYF
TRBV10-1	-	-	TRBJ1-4	TGCGCCAGCAGGCTCTGGACAGCAACTAATGAAAAACTGTTTTTT	CASRLWTATNEKLFF
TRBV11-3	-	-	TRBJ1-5	TGTGCCAGCAGCTTAGTGGTGGTACAGAAGCTTAATCAGCCCCAGCATTTT	CASSLVVVQKLNQPQHF
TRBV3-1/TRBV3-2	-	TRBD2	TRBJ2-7	TGTGCCAGCAGCCAAGGGCTAGCGGGCGCCTACGAGCAGTACTTC	CASSQGLAGAYEQYF
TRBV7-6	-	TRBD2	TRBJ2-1	TGTGCCAGCAGCCCTAGCGGGAGGTTCTCCTCCTACAATGAGCAGTTCTTC	CASSPSGRFSSYNEQFF
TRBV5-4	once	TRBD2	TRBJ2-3	TGTGCCAGCAGCGGCGGGACTAGCAGGAGCACAGATACGCAGTATTTT	CASSGGTSRSTDTQYF
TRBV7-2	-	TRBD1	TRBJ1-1	TGTGCCAGCAACCCGGGACAGATGAACACTGAAGCTTTCTTT	CASNPGQMNTEAFF
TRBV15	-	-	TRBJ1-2	TGTGCCACCAGCAGAGGGACACCATATGGCTACACCTTC	CATSRGTPYGYTF
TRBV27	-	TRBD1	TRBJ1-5	TGTGCCAGCAGTTTCGGGACAGCCCCAGTAATAAGCAATCAGCCCCAGCATTTT	CASSFGTAPVISNQPQHF
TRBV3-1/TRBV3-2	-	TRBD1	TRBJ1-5	TGTGCCAGCAGCCCTTGGACAGGCGGGAACAATCAGCCCCAGCATTTT	CASSPWTGGNNQPQHF
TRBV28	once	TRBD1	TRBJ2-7	TGTGCCAGCAGTCCCGACAGGGTCTACGAGCAGTACTTC	CASSPDRVYEQYF
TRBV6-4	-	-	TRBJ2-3	TGTGCCAGTCGGTCGGGGTCCGACTCAGATACGCAGTATTTT	CASRSGSDSDTQYF
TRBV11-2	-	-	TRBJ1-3	TGTGCCAGCAGTTCGGAAGGGGCCGCTGGAAACACCATATATTTT	CASSSEGAAGNTIYF
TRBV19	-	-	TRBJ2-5	TGTGCCAGTAGAACAGGGTCCGAGACCCAGTACTTC	CASRTGSETQYF
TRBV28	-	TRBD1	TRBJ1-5	TGTGCCAGCAGTCCCCCGGGACAGGGCTATCAGCCCCAGCATTTT	CASSPPGQGYQPQHF
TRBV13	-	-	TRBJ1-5	TGTGCCAGCAGCTTAGGGGGACAAGGGAATCAGCCCCAGCATTTT	CASSLGGQGNQPQHF
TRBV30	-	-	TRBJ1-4	TGTGCCTGGAATGGCGGGGAGGGTCATGAAAAACTGTTTTTT	CAWNGGEGHEKLFF
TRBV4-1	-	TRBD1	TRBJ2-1	TGCGCCAGCAGCCAAGATACCGGAACAGGGGTTCTCAATGAGCAGTTCTTC	CASSQDTGTGVLNEQFF
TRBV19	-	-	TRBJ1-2	TGTGCCAGTAGTAACACGGAGAACTATGGCTACACCTTC	CASSNTENYGYTF
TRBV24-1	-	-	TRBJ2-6	TGTGCCATCGGGGGTAGCTCTGGGGCCAACGTCCTGACTTTC	CAIGGSSGANVLTF
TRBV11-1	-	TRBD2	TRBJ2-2	TGTGCCAGCAGCTTGTTAGCGGGAGCCGGGGAGCTGTTTTTT	CASSLLAGAGELFF
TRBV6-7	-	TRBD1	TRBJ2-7	TGTGCCAGCAGTGACGCCGGGACAGGGGTCTACGAGCAGTACTTC	CASSDAGTGVYEQYF
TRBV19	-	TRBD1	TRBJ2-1	TGTGCCAGTAGTAAGGGACAGGGGAATGAGCAGTTCTTC	CASSKGQGNEQFF
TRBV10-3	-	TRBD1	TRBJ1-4	TGTGCCATCAGTAGGGACAGCTCTAATGAAAAACTGTTTTTT	CAISRDSSNEKLFF
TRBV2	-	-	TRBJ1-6	TGTGCCAGCAGTGACGTTCCACCCCTCCACTTT	CASSDVPPLHF
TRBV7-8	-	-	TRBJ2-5	TGTGCCAGCAGCGTTACGGACAAAGAGACCCAGTACTTC	CASSVTDKETQYF